The T cell receptor beta chain described here comes from a study of identical twins. MiXCR was run by TCRdb on the 5' RACE reads, yielding one entry per CDR3 protein. This table has about 520,000 distinct CDR3 sequences, around 20% appearing once. The V segment lost 1 base and the J segment 0 bases; nucleotides outside the gene matches: 2. CDR3 length: 15 residues. CDR1 is SGHRS, CDR2 YFSETQ, per germline. Another study also made use of these data, one on T cells expressing NK-cell markers. This second study notes: NKG2C+ dominant clonotypes from several donors made up about 1.0-8% of CD8+ T cells. These clonotypes additionally ranked first within the CD3+CD56-NKG2C+ fraction of a few donors. There remained a lack of clarity about HCMV specificity of expanded NKG2C+ T cell clones.

The J gene is TRBJ2-7, the V gene TRBV5-1; TRBD1 matches at 9 bases. This clonotype was obtained from a woman under 30 in good health. Sequences were obtained from CD4+ T cells sorted from blood. As DNA, the CDR3 is TGCGCCAGCAGCTTGAGGGACAGGGACTCCTACGAGCAGTACTTC. Protein: CASSLRDRDSYEQYF.